Each of the 28 T cell receptor beta chains below was sequenced from the same sample in a study of CD8 T cells in Susac syndrome. Random hexamers were used to reverse transcribe an amount of roughly 0.45 to 1 ug RNA. TCRdb reprocessed the immunoSEQ multiplex PCR reads via MiXCR and lists one record per CDR3 protein. The table records around 77,000 distinct CDR3 sequences, 96% of them present only once. Sequenced material: CD4+ T cells from PBMCs. Receptor source: a human donor with multiple sclerosis.

The chain carries TRBV6-4 and TRBJ2-7; D is unclear. This CDR3 is built from 16 residues. Germline V CDR1 and CDR2: MRHNA, SNTAGT. V dropped 4 bases and J dropped 0 bases, with 16 bases sitting between them. CDR3 nucleotide sequence: TGTGCCAGCAGTGGCCTACATTCGACGGCCTCCTACGAGCAGTACTTC. Its translation is CASSGLHSTASYEQYF.

V and J are TRBV19 and TRBJ2-3; TRBD1 is a possible D gene (5 bases). The V gene's germline CDR1 is LNHDA and CDR2 SQIVND (reference sequence). Trimming removed 4 bases at V and 1 base at J, with 9 bases between. The CDR3 totals 14 residues. CDR3 protein: CASSNRPGTDTQYF. The DNA for the CDR3 is TGTGCCAGTAGTAACAGGCCAGGCACAGATACGCAGTATTTT.

Here the CDR3 DNA reads TGTGCCAGCAGCTCGGGCACTGGGCTATTTTCACCCCTCCACTTT. This codes for CASSSGTGLFSPLHF. The rearrangement links TRBV7-2 to TRBJ1-6; no definite D call. This CDR3 comprises 15 residues. Trimming removed 4 bases at V and 9 bases at J, with 16 bases between. Germline CDR1 is SGHTA and CDR2 is FQGNSA.

The chain has TRBV7-8 and TRBJ2-7; 9 bases agree with TRBD1. This CDR3 is 16 amino acids long. Germline V gives CDR1 SGHVS, CDR2 FQNEAQ. Trimming took 1 base from V and 4 from J; bases not matched to a gene: 8. CDR3 in amino acids: CASSLDRTGVIYEQYF. The CDR3 DNA reads as TGTGCCAGCAGCTTAGACCGGACAGGGGTCATATACGAGCAGTACTTC.

This CDR3 reads CASSLAQPPTDTQYF. The CDR3 bases are TGCGCCAGCAGCTTGGCTCAACCCCCAACAGATACGCAGTATTTT. The J gene is TRBJ2-3, the V gene TRBV5-1, with D unclear. With 0 bases removed from V and 3 bases from J, the gap between germline ends came to 11 bases. CDR1 is SGHRS, CDR2 YFSETQ, per germline. This CDR3 has 15 residues.

The chain carries TRBV10-2 and TRBJ1-6; possible D gene TRBD1, 5 bases. V was clipped by 1 base and J by 8 bases, with 6 bases between them. The CDR3 is 13 amino acids. Germline assignment: CDR1 WSHSY and CDR2 SAAADI. The CDR3 protein is CASSEFRDSPLHF. CDR3 DNA sequence: TGCGCCAGCAGTGAGTTCAGGGATTCACCCCTCCACTTT.

In its sample, this clonotype was seen once. The chain couples TRBV20-1 to TRBJ1-1; D uncertain. Germline values: CDR1 DFQATT, CDR2 SNEGSKA (reference sequence). The V end lost 0 bases, the J end lost 5 bases, and 4 bases lay between the germline ends. CDR3 length: 11 residues. DNA for the CDR3: TGCAGTGCTAGAGACGAAACTGAAGCTTTCTTT. It is translated as CSARDETEAFF.

V gene TRBV4-1 combines with J gene TRBJ2-1; 7 positions agree with TRBD2. The CDR3 loop spans 16 amino acids. V lost 0 bases to trimming and J lost 5 bases; unmatched junction nucleotides: 7. Germline CDR1 MGHRA, CDR2 YSYEKL. DNA for the CDR3: TGCGCCAGCAGCCAAGACCTTGCGGGGGTGAACAATGAGCAGTTCTTC. Its translation: CASSQDLAGVNNEQFF.

The chain links TRBV7-2 to TRBJ1-6; D remains ambiguous. CDR3 length: 16 residues. CDR1 is SGHTA, CDR2 FQGNSA, per germline. Trimming removed 5 bases at V and 6 bases at J, with 17 bases between. Here the CDR3 reads CASSTLTVLLNSPLHF. The CDR3 DNA follows: TGTGCCAGCAGCACCCTAACAGTACTGCTTAATTCACCCCTCCACTTT.

The chain links TRBV5-6 to TRBJ2-7; TRBD1 is a possible D gene (6 bases). CDR1 and CDR2 (germline): SGHDT, YYEEEE. V lost 4 bases to trimming and J lost 3 bases, with 17 bases between them. This CDR3 is 15 amino acids long. The CDR3 is CASSNPGHLLYEQYF. The DNA of the CDR3 is TGTGCCAGCAGCAATCCGGGACATCTACTCTACGAGCAGTACTTC.

The J gene is TRBJ1-5, the V gene TRBV2; 8 nucleotides align to TRBD1. This CDR3 spans 15 amino acids. V was pared by 3 bases and J by 9 bases, with 10 bases of the junction left unmatched. Looked up from germline, CDR1 is SNHLY and CDR2 is FYNNEI. For the CDR3, the DNA is TGTGCCAGCAGTGAGGGACAGGTCGGGGGTCTGCCCCAGCATTTT. Protein product: CASSEGQVGGLPQHF.

V gene TRBV20-1 combines with J gene TRBJ1-5, with D tentatively TRBD1 (6 bases). This CDR3 spans 13 amino acids. V shed 6 bases and J shed 3 bases, with 12 bases lying between them. The germline V gene encodes CDR1 DFQATT and CDR2 SNEGSKA (reference sequence). CDR3 sequence: CSATTGTNQPQHF. For the CDR3, the DNA is TGCAGTGCGACGACAGGTACCAATCAGCCCCAGCATTTT.

Only one count was recorded for this clonotype. The J gene is TRBJ2-3, the V gene TRBV6-6, with TRBD1 as a possible D gene (8 bases). Trimming removed 11 bases at V and 4 bases at J, with 19 bases between. The CDR3 extends over 14 amino acids. Germline V gene sequence: CDR1 MNHNY, CDR2 SVGAGI (reference sequence). The CDR3 spells CAVHRGGPSDTQYF. The CDR3 DNA sequence: TGTGCCGTCCACAGGGGGGGCCCCTCAGATACGCAGTATTTT.

This chain uses TRBV29-1 with TRBJ2-1; D is uncertain. This CDR3 has 13 amino acids. CDR1 SQVTM and CDR2 ANQGSEA come from the germline V gene. Trimming took 3 bases from V and 0 from J, leaving 6 bases between them. CDR3 in DNA: TGCAGCGTTGATCGCATCTCCTACAATGAGCAGTTCTTC. Residues: CSVDRISYNEQFF.

The chain links TRBV4-3 to TRBJ1-2, with 8 nucleotides matching TRBD1. With V trimmed by 1 base and J by 6 bases, 13 bases remained unmatched. The CDR3 spans 17 residues. CDR1 and CDR2 from the germline V gene are LGHNA and YSLEER. The CDR3 DNA is TGCGCCAGCAGCCAAGGTTTTCGGACAGGGACGACCAATGGCTACACCTTC. It translates to CASSQGFRTGTTNGYTF.

Here the CDR3 DNA reads TGCAGCGTTGGGGGGACTAACATCGCAGATACGCAGTATTTT. This sequence encodes CSVGGTNIADTQYF. The chain is built from TRBV29-1 and TRBJ2-3; 7 bases fit TRBD2. CDR1 and CDR2 (germline): SQVTM, ANQGSEA. With 4 bases clipped from V and 4 bases from J, the junction kept 8 bases outside the gene matches. The length of the CDR3 is 14 residues.

The J gene is TRBJ1-1, the V gene TRBV5-1; D gene uncertain. The V end lost 2 bases, the J end lost 0 bases, and 8 bases lay between the germline ends. The CDR3 spans 14 residues. The germline gives CDR1 SGHRS, CDR2 YFSETQ. The CDR3 coding sequence is TGCGCCAGCAGCTTTGACGGACTGAACACTGAAGCTTTCTTT. Translation gives CASSFDGLNTEAFF.

The J gene is TRBJ2-7, the V gene TRBV6-1, with D unresolved. V lost 5 bases and J lost 2, with 13 bases in between. Looked up from germline, CDR1 is MNHNS and CDR2 is SASEGT. This CDR3 has 14 amino acids. The CDR3 DNA reads as TGTGCCAGCAGTTCGGTCCCGCTTACCTACGAGCAGTACTTC. Residues: CASSSVPLTYEQYF.

The chain carries TRBV30 and TRBJ2-1; weak D call: TRBD2 (6 bases). Germline values: CDR1 GTSNPN, CDR2 SVGIG (reference sequence). The length of the CDR3 is 14 residues. Between the trimmed V and J ends, which lost 1 base and 6 bases, there was a span of 13 bases. CDR3 nucleotide sequence: TGTGCCTGGAGTGGTCGGAGGGTAGGCAATGAGCAGTTCTTC. The encoded protein is CAWSGRRVGNEQFF.

The sample holds one count of this clonotype. This rearrangement joins TRBV20-1 to TRBJ1-5; D may be TRBD1 (6 bases). In germline, CDR1 is DFQATT, CDR2 SNEGSKA (reference sequence). The ends were cut back, 3 bases at V and 1 base at J, with 10 bases in the middle. This CDR3 contains 14 residues. The CDR3 DNA reads as TGCAGTGCTAGGGACAGACTGAGCAATCAGCCCCAGCATTTT. This sequence encodes CSARDRLSNQPQHF.

The CDR3 sequence is CASSPGQRMNTEAFF. The CDR3 nucleotides read TGTGCCAGCAGCCCGGGACAGCGCATGAACACTGAAGCTTTCTTT. The chain carries TRBV7-9 and TRBJ1-1, with TRBD1 identical over 7 bases. The V segment lost 5 bases and the J segment 0 bases; nucleotides outside the gene matches: 6. The CDR3 has 15 amino acids. The germline CDR1 and CDR2 sequences are SEHNR and FQNEAQ (reference sequence).

The chain employs TRBV30 and TRBJ1-6; 7 positions agree with TRBD1. V was clipped by 7 bases and J by 9 bases; unmatched bases: 6. The CDR3 runs 12 residues. Germline V gene lookup returns CDR1 GTSNPN and CDR2 SVGIG (reference sequence). CDR3 sequence (DNA): TGTGCCTACCGACAGGGCCTTTCACCCCTCCACTTT. Its translation is CAYRQGLSPLHF.

J is TRBJ2-7 and V is TRBV30; 7 bases line up with TRBD2. Trimming cost V 0 bases and J 4 bases; bases outside gene matches: 9. Germline loops: CDR1 GTSNPN, CDR2 SVGIG (reference sequence). The CDR3 length is 15 residues. The CDR3 DNA reads TGTGCCTGGAGTGTACGGGGGGACCCCTCTTACGAGCAGTACTTC. This sequence encodes CAWSVRGDPSYEQYF.

The genes are TRBV24-1 and TRBJ2-3; D remains unclear. CDR1 is KGHDR, CDR2 SFDVKD, per germline. The CDR3 length is 15 residues. V was shortened by 4 bases and J by 4 bases, with 14 bases between the two germline ends. The CDR3 region has the DNA TGTGCCACCAGTGAAGGAGCCCAAGGGCCAGATACGCAGTATTTT. Protein product: CATSEGAQGPDTQYF.

This chain uses TRBV5-4 with TRBJ2-5; 10 nucleotides align to TRBD1. The length of the CDR3 is 15 residues. Unmatched junction bases numbered 5, after V lost 4 bases and J lost 2 bases. Germline CDR1 is SGHNT and CDR2 is YYREEE (reference sequence). CDR3 sequence reads: CASSTGQGRQETQYF. The DNA of the CDR3 is TGTGCCAGCAGCACGGGACAGGGGCGGCAAGAGACCCAGTACTTC.

The chain couples TRBV7-2 to TRBJ2-7; 7 bases map to TRBD2. The CDR3 loop spans 13 amino acids. Unmatched junction bases numbered 9, after V lost 7 bases and J lost 6 bases. The germline V gene encodes CDR1 SGHTA and CDR2 FQGNSA. The CDR3 bases are TGTGCCAGCAACTTTGCGGGGGAAGCCGAGCAGTACTTC. It translates to CASNFAGEAEQYF.

The chain combines TRBV20-1 with TRBJ1-3; D may be TRBD1 (5 bases). The CDR3 runs 12 residues. CDR1 and CDR2 (germline): DFQATT, SNEGSKA (reference sequence). V lost 6 bases and J lost 4, with 10 bases in between. This chain's CDR3 is CSAPGQGNTIYF. For the CDR3, the DNA is TGCAGTGCCCCGGGGCAGGGAAACACCATATATTTT.

The chain couples TRBV27 to TRBJ1-2; D not resolved. This CDR3 has 14 residues. Germline-derived CDR1 and CDR2 are MNHEY and SMNVEV (reference sequence). V was clipped by 6 bases and J by 8 bases, with 19 bases between them. The CDR3 region is CASSNRPYPSGYTF. The CDR3 DNA is TGTGCCAGCAGCAACCGGCCCTACCCGAGCGGCTACACCTTC.